This T cell receptor (beta chain) was identified in a study of shared clonotypes between healthy human individuals. Findings of the study overall: Richness estimates generally favored naive over memory subsets. Despite large depth, sorted-subset datasets appeared incompletely sequenced.

Concerning this clone itself: Its antigen is as yet unknown. Additional DNA sequences in this sample encode the identical CDR3.

The CDR3 has 13 amino acids. The germline gives CDR1 SGHRS, CDR2 YFSETQ. The V segment lost 4 bases and the J segment 7 bases; nucleotides outside the gene matches: 4. The authors split each subset's genomic DNA evenly across several immunoSEQ plates. Assay: immunoSEQ multiplex PCR; the TCRdb copy retains only in-frame clones and omits some. The repertoire holds roughly 2.6 million clones, with approximately 92% as singletons. Into CD45RA+ naive and CD45RA-negative memory subsets, the CD4+ cells were split. The sequence was collected from a man aged 18-30 years in good health. The chain has TRBV5-1 and TRBJ2-7; 11 bases align to TRBD2. The sample taken for sequencing was naive CD4+ T cells sorted from blood. Subset here: CD45RA+ positively selected. The CDR3 loop is CASSLAGGREQYF. CDR3 DNA sequence: TGCGCCAGCAGCCTAGCGGGGGGCAGGGAGCAGTACTTC.